Each of the 25 T cell receptor beta chains below was sequenced from the same sample in a study of control samples from healthy donors and cancer patients. This table comes from immunoSEQ multiplex PCR, and its TCRdb copy is limited to in-frame clones, with some not included. The sample lists fewer than 90,000 clones; about 89% were seen once. What was sequenced was blood. The receptors derive from a man over 45 in good health.

The rearrangement joins TRBV5-4 to TRBJ2-1, with 7 positions matching TRBD2. The CDR3 sequence is 16 residues long. The V and J ends lost 0 bases and 2 bases, in that order; junction bases with no gene match: 5. Germline V gene data show CDR1 as SGHNT and CDR2 as YYREEE (reference sequence). This CDR3 reads CASSLVVAGTYNEQFF. CDR3 in DNA: TGTGCCAGCAGCTTGGTAGTAGCGGGTACCTACAATGAGCAGTTCTTC.

The chain is built from TRBV2 and TRBJ2-3; TRBD1 might be the D (5 bases). The CDR3 length is 14 residues. Per the germline V gene, CDR1 is SNHLY and CDR2 is FYNNEI. V was trimmed by 1 base and J by 4 bases, leaving 9 bases between them. Written as DNA, the CDR3 is TGTGCCAGCAGTGAAGAGGGGCGCTCAGATACGCAGTATTTT. Its translation is CASSEEGRSDTQYF.

This sequence joins TRBV6-1 and TRBJ1-1, with D tentatively TRBD1 (5 bases). The V gene lost 3 bases and the J gene lost 8 bases, with 13 bases spanning the gap. The CDR3 has 13 residues. Germline values: CDR1 MNHNS, CDR2 SASEGT. CDR3 DNA sequence: TGTGCCAGCAGTGAGTCGGCAGGGCGCGAAGCTTTCTTT. It is translated as CASSESAGREAFF.

This clone was seen more than once but under ten times. This rearrangement joins TRBV2 to TRBJ1-5; 9 positions agree with TRBD1. Germline V gene sequence: CDR1 SNHLY, CDR2 FYNNEI. CDR3 length: 13 amino acids. V shed 5 bases, J shed 5 bases, and the junction held 1 base outside the gene matches. CDR3 residues: CASSNRGHQPQHF. CDR3 DNA sequence: TGTGCCAGCAGTAACAGGGGGCATCAGCCCCAGCATTTT.

The V gene is TRBV25-1, the J gene TRBJ2-3; 8 nucleotides align to TRBD2. CDR3 length: 15 amino acids. Germline V gives CDR1 MGHDK, CDR2 SYGVNS. CDR3 coding DNA: TGTGCAACCCCCCCCGGGAGGGCCGGGGCAGATACGCAGTATTTT. It encodes CATPPGRAGADTQYF.

This clone appeared a single time. J is TRBJ1-6 and V is TRBV3-1 (or the pseudogene TRBV3-2), with D unclear. CDR1 and CDR2 (germline): LGHDT, YNNKEL (reference sequence). This CDR3 spans 16 amino acids. The ends were cut back, 1 base at V and 0 bases at J, with 7 bases in the middle. As DNA, the CDR3 is TGTGCCAGCAGCCAAGTTCAAAGCTCCTATAATTCACCCCTCCACTTT. Translating it yields CASSQVQSSYNSPLHF.

The CDR3 region is CASSPGGGRNGYTF. CDR3 sequence (DNA): TGTGCCAGCAGCCCCGGGGGGGGGCGCAATGGCTACACCTTC. The V gene is TRBV7-9, the J gene TRBJ1-2; D perhaps matches TRBD1 (6 bases). With 5 bases removed from V and 6 bases from J, the gap between germline ends came to 16 bases. The CDR3 contains 14 residues. The germline gives CDR1 SEHNR, CDR2 FQNEAQ (reference sequence).

The chain is built from TRBV12-3 or TRBV12-4 and TRBJ1-1, with D tentatively TRBD1 (5 bases). Trimming stripped 1 base from V and 4 bases from J, with 7 bases between. There are 13 residues in the CDR3. CDR3 sequence reads: CASSLGGGTEAFF. CDR3 sequence (DNA): TGTGCCAGCAGTTTAGGGGGGGGCACTGAAGCTTTCTTT.

The DNA for the CDR3 is TGCGCCAGCAGTGGTGAGAGCGGCAGGGGGGGATTAAATCAGCCCCAGCATTTT. It encodes CASSGESGRGGLNQPQHF. V gene TRBV10-2 combines with J gene TRBJ1-5; the match to TRBD1 covers 7 bases. After removal of 4 bases from V and 4 bases from J, the junction contained 16 bases not matched to a gene. The CDR3 consists of 18 residues. CDR1 and CDR2 from the germline V gene are WSHSY and SAAADI.

The V and J genes are TRBV15 and TRBJ2-7; 7 bases align to TRBD1. Looked up from germline, CDR1 is LNHNV and CDR2 is YYDKDF (reference sequence). This CDR3 has 15 amino acids. V dropped 1 base and J dropped 2; count of bases not matched to a gene: 5. DNA of the CDR3: TGTGCCACCAGCAGAGGTGGTACAGGGGCCTACGAGCAGTACGTC. This encodes CATSRGGTGAYEQYV.

The chain is built from TRBV11-3 and TRBJ2-3; TRBD1 matches at 8 bases. CDR3 length equals 16 residues. The V segment lost 2 bases and the J segment 4 bases; nucleotides outside the gene matches: 8. Germline values: CDR1 SGHNT, CDR2 YENEEA. CDR3 protein: CASSLREQGVADTQYF. CDR3 bases: TGTGCCAGCAGCTTACGGGAACAGGGGGTCGCAGATACGCAGTATTTT.

This chain links TRBV5-1 with TRBJ2-2; TRBD2 matches 7 bases. J was trimmed by 1 base and V by 1 base; bases with no gene match: 4. CDR3 length equals 16 residues. The germline gives CDR1 SGHRS, CDR2 YFSETQ. The CDR3 protein is CASSLTSAMNTGELFF. The CDR3, as DNA: TGCGCCAGCAGCTTGACTAGCGCAATGAACACCGGGGAGCTGTTTTTT.

The chain combines TRBV5-6 with TRBJ2-1; 7 bases map to TRBD1. Trimming removed 0 bases from V and 10 bases from J; junction bases left unmatched: 4. The CDR3 sequence is 13 residues long. Looked up from germline, CDR1 is SGHDT and CDR2 is YYEEEE. Here the CDR3 reads CASSLDRGREQFF. DNA of the CDR3: TGTGCCAGCAGCTTGGACAGGGGAAGGGAGCAGTTCTTC.

The rearrangement uses TRBV5-1 and TRBJ1-1, with TRBD1 matching 7 bases. V lost 3 bases, J lost 2 bases, and 1 base stayed unmatched. This CDR3 contains 13 residues. The germline gives CDR1 SGHRS, CDR2 YFSETQ. CDR3 bases: TGCGCCAGCAGCTGGGACAGTAACACTGAAGCTTTCTTT. This encodes CASSWDSNTEAFF.

This clone was detected once. The V and J genes are TRBV7-3 and TRBJ1-1; a weak D match, TRBD1 (5 bases). CDR3 length: 17 residues. The V end lost 1 base, the J end lost 3 bases, and 18 bases lay between the germline ends. The germline gives CDR1 SGHTA, CDR2 FQGTGA. CDR3 nucleotides: TGTGCCAGCAGCTTAAATGCTTTGGGGGTAACTGACACTGAAGCTTTCTTT. Its translation: CASSLNALGVTDTEAFF.

This chain uses TRBV9 with TRBJ2-2, with 8 bases matching TRBD1. J lost 6 bases, V lost 3 bases, and 10 bases had no gene match. This CDR3 spans 16 amino acids. Per germline, CDR1 SGDLS and CDR2 YYNGEE. CDR3 protein: CASSGGQGLIAGELFF. The CDR3 bases are TGTGCCAGCAGCGGAGGACAGGGATTGATAGCCGGGGAGCTGTTTTTT. The variable domain in full, with the rest retrieved from reference TRBV9 and TRBJ2-2, is DSGVTQTPKHLITATGQRVTLRCSPRSGDLSVYWYQQSLDQGLQFLIQYYNGEERAKGNILERFSAQQFPDLHSELNLSSLELGDSALYFCASSGGQGLIAGELFFGEGSRLTVL.

Judged by abundance, this clone is medium-sized. J is TRBJ1-1 and V is TRBV4-3; tentatively, D is TRBD1 (5 bases). Germline CDR1 is LGHNA and CDR2 is YSLEER. V was clipped by 0 bases and J by 4 bases, with 15 bases between them. The CDR3 loop spans 16 amino acids. The chain's CDR3 is CASSQDPRGWGTEAFF. CDR3 sequence (DNA): TGCGCCAGCAGCCAAGATCCGAGGGGCTGGGGCACTGAAGCTTTCTTT.

In DNA, the CDR3 is TGTGCCAGCAGCCCCCGAGTAGCGGGGGGAGAGACCCAGTACTTC. It yields the protein CASSPRVAGGETQYF. The V and J genes are TRBV3-1 (or the pseudogene TRBV3-2) and TRBJ2-5; TRBD2 agrees at 10 bases. Germline V gives CDR1 LGHDT, CDR2 YNNKEL (reference sequence). The CDR3 contains 15 residues. The ends lost 4 bases at V and 4 bases at J; junction bases unmatched: 6.

The J gene is TRBJ1-6, the V gene TRBV6-2 or TRBV6-3; D is unresolved. Between the trimmed V and J ends, which lost 2 bases and 11 bases, there was a span of 16 bases. In germline, CDR1 is MNHEY, CDR2 SVGEGT. The CDR3 consists of 15 residues. CDR3 nucleotide sequence: TGTGCCAGCAGTTACATTGCAGCGATCTACGCACCCCTCCACTTT. This translates into CASSYIAAIYAPLHF.

The rearrangement uses TRBV11-2 and TRBJ2-2; 9 bases are shared with TRBD2. CDR1 is SGHAT and CDR2 is FQNNGV in the germline V gene. Germline trimming cut 4 bases from V and 1 base from J; bases unmatched to any gene: 4. CDR3 size: 16 residues. CDR3 in DNA: TGTGCCAGCAGCTCTCGGACTAGCGAGAACACCGGGGAGCTGTTTTTT. It yields the protein CASSSRTSENTGELFF.

The rearrangement joins TRBV10-3 to TRBJ2-5; no clear D. The V gene lost 7 bases and the J gene lost 3 bases, with 9 bases spanning the gap. This CDR3 is 12 amino acids long. Germline assignment: CDR1 ENHRY and CDR2 SYGVKD. The CDR3 DNA reads TGTGCCATCAAGGATGCAGAAGAGACCCAGTACTTC. Its protein product is CAIKDAEETQYF.

V and J are TRBV10-3 and TRBJ1-4, with 7 bases lining up with TRBD1. Looked up from germline, CDR1 is ENHRY and CDR2 is SYGVKD. Trimming cost V 0 bases and J 7 bases; bases outside gene matches: 5. This CDR3 spans 15 amino acids. In DNA, the CDR3 is TGTGCCATCAGTGAGTCGGTAGGGGGCGGTGAAAAACTGTTTTTT. Protein product: CAISESVGGGEKLFF.

As concerns this clone: Other DNA sequences within the sample encode an identical CDR3. The CDR3 here is CASSGWGGEGEQYV. CDR3 DNA sequence: TGTGCCAGCAGCGGATGGGGGGGGGAGGGCGAGCAGTACGTC. The chain is built from TRBV4-2 and TRBJ2-7, with TRBD2 identical over 7 bases. V was clipped by 5 bases and J by 6 bases; unmatched bases: 10. The CDR3 extends over 14 amino acids. Germline V gene data show CDR1 as LGHNA and CDR2 as YNFKEQ.

V gene TRBV7-3 combines with J gene TRBJ1-6; no definite D call. The ends were cut back, 5 bases at V and 9 bases at J, with 11 bases in the middle. The germline V gene encodes CDR1 SGHTA and CDR2 FQGTGA. The CDR3 spans 13 residues. The CDR3 DNA is TGTGCCAGCAGCGGCCAACCCGGTTCACCCCTCCACTTT. Its protein is CASSGQPGSPLHF. Combining the CDR3 with reference TRBV7-3 and TRBJ1-6 gives the whole variable domain GAGVSQTPSNKVTEKGKYVELRCDPISGHTALYWYRQSLGQGPEFLIYFQGTGAADDSGLPNDRFFAVRPEGSVSTLKIQRTERGDSAVYLCASSGQPGSPLHFGNGTRLTVT.

The gene calls are TRBV30 and TRBJ1-4; D ambiguous. This CDR3 is 14 amino acids long. The V end was cut by 2 bases, the J end by 7 bases, with 14 bases between. Germline lookup yields CDR1 GTSNPN and CDR2 SVGIG (reference sequence). CDR3 sequence reads: CAWSPGVGLEKLFF. The DNA for the CDR3 is TGTGCCTGGAGTCCCGGGGTGGGTCTTGAAAAACTGTTTTTT.